The sequence of this TCR beta chain was determined in a study of T cells in Graves' hyperthyroidism and ophthalmopathy. V was shortened by 5 bases and J by 5 bases, with 16 bases between the two germline ends. This CDR3 region has 15 residues. The germline gives CDR1 MDHEN, CDR2 SYDVKM. Authors of the study amplified TCR beta CDR3 regions from RNA transcripts. The HTBI set primed first-round TCR CDR3 RT-PCR. TCRdb processed the multiplex PCR reads anew with MiXCR; each CDR3 protein has one entry. The sample lists 700,000 or so distinct CDR3 sequences; roughly 15% were seen once. This clonotype was picked up many times.

The chain couples TRBV28 to TRBJ2-1; D uncertain. Sequencing input: blood. The source is a man between 18 and 29 years old with Graves' hyperthyroidism. Here the CDR3 DNA reads TGTGCCAGCAGTACGCGTAGAGGTATTAACAATGAGCAGTTCTTC. Amino acids: CASSTRRGINNEQFF.